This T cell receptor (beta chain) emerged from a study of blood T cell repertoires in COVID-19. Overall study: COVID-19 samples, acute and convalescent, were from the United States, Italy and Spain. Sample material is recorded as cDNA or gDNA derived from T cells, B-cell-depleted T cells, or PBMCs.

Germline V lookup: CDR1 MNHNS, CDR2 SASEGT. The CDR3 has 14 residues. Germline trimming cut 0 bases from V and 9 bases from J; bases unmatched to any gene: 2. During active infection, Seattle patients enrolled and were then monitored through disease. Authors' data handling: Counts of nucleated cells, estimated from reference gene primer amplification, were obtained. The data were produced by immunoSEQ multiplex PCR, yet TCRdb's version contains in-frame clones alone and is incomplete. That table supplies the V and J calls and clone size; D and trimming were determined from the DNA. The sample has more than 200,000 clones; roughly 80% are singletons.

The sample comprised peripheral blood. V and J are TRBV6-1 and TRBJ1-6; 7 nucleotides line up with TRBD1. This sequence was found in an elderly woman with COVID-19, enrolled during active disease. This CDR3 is CASSEAGGGSPLHF. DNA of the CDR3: TGTGCCAGCAGTGAAGCAGGGGGCGGTTCACCCCTCCACTTT.